Listed here is a single T cell receptor beta chain. What it recognizes is unknown. Other DNA sequences in the same sample also yield this CDR3. The CDR3 extends over 14 amino acids. With 1 base removed from V and 6 bases from J, the gap between germline ends came to 10 bases. CDR1 is SGHTA, CDR2 FQGNSA, per germline. This specimen belongs to a study of T cell responses to AZD1222 COVID-19 vaccine. Findings and limits, study-wide: Close to half of spike-specific TCRs reportedly recognize unmutated variant regions. Only a handful of AZD1222 recipients, several in all, had baseline seropositivity.

Some clones are missing from TCRdb's copy, which holds only in-frame ones; the method was immunoSEQ multiplex PCR. Of roughly 180,000 clones listed, roughly 91% were seen once; the top ten hold approximately 1.9%. Material: peripheral blood, obtained 28 days after the second AZD1222 dose. The chain recombines TRBV7-2 with TRBJ2-4; TRBD1 might be the D (6 bases). This TCR derives from an adult who received the AZD1222 COVID-19 vaccine. CDR3 DNA sequence: TGTGCCAGCAGCTTAGGGGGGCGCGGAAACATTCAGTACTTC. It codes for CASSLGGRGNIQYF.